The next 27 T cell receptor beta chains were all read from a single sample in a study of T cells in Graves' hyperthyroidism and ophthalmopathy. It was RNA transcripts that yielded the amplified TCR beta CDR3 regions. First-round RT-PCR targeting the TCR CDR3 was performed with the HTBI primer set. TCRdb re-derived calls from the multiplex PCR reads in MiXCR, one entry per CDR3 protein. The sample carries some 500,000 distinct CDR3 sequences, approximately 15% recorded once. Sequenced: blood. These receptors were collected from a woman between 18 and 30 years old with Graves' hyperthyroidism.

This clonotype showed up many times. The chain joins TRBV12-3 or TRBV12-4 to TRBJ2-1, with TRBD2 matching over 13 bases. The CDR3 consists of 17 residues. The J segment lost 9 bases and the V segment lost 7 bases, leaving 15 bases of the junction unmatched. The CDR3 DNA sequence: TGTGCCAGCACCCCAGGGGTGGGACTAGCGGGAAGGGGTGAGCAGTTCTTC. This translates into CASTPGVGLAGRGEQFF.

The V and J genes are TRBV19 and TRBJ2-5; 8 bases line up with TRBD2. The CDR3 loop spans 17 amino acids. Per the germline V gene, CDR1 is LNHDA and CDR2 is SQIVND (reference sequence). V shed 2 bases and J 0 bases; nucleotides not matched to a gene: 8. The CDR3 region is CASSIRAAGGNQETQYF. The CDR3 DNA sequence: TGTGCCAGTAGTATAAGGGCTGCGGGAGGAAACCAAGAGACCCAGTACTTC.

The DNA of the CDR3 is TGCGCCAGCAGCTTGGCCAAGGGCAGGGGGCGATTCAATGAGCAGTTCTTC. Protein sequence: CASSLAKGRGRFNEQFF. The chain carries TRBV5-1 and TRBJ2-1, with TRBD1 matching 8 bases. Germline CDR1 SGHRS, CDR2 YFSETQ. The CDR3 consists of 17 residues. Germline trimming cut 0 bases from V and 6 bases from J; bases unmatched to any gene: 11.

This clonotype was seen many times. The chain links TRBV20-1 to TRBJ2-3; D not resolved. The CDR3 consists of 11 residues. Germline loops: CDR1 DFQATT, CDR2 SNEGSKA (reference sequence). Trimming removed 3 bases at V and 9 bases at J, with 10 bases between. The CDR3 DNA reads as TGCAGTGCTAGGAAGCATCCCACGCAGTATTTT. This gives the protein CSARKHPTQYF.

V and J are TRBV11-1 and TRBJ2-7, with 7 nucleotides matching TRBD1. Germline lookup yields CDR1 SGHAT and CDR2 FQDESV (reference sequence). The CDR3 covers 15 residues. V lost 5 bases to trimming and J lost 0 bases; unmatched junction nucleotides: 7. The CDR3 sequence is CASSMGQPRSYEQYF. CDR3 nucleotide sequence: TGTGCCAGCAGCATGGGACAGCCTCGCTCCTACGAGCAGTACTTC.

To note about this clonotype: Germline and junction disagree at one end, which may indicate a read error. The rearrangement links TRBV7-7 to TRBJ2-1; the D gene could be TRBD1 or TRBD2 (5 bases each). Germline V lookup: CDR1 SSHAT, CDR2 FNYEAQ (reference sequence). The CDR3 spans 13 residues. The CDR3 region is CASSGPGLREQFF. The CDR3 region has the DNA TGTGCTAGCAGCGGACCAGGGTTAAGGGAGCAGTTCTTC. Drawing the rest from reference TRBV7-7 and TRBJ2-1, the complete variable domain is GAGVSQSPRYKVTKRGQDVTLRCDPISSHATLYWYQQALGQGPEFLTYFNYEAQPDKSGLPSDRFSAERPEGSISTLTIQRTEQRDSAMYRCASSGPGLREQFFGPGTRLTVL.

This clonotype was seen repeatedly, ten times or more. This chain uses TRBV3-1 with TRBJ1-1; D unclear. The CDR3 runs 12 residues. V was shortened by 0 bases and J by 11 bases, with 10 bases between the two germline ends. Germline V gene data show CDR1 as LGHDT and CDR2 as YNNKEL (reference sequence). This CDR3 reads CASSQDWGSAFF. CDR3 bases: TGTGCCAGCAGCCAAGATTGGGGTTCGGCTTTCTTT.

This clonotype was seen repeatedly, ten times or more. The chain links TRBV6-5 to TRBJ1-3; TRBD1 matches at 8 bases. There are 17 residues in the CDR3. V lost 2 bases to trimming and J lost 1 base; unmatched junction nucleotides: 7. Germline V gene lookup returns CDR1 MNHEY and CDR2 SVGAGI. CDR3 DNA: TGTGCCAGCAGTTACGGTCAGGGGGCTGTTTCTGGAAACACCATATATTTT. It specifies CASSYGQGAVSGNTIYF.

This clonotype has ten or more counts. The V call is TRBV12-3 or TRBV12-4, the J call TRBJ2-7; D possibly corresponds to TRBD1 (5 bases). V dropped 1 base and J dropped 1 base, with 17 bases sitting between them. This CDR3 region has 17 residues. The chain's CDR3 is CASSLGGAGLRSYEQYV. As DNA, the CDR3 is TGTGCCAGCAGTTTAGGGGGCGCAGGCCTCCGGTCCTACGAGCAGTACGTC.

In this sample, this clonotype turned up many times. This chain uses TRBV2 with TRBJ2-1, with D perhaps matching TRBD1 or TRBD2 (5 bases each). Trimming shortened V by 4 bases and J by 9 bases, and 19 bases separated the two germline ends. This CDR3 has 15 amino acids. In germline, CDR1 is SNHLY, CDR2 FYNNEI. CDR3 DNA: TGTGCCAGCAGTGGCCGACTAACACAGGAGAGTGAGCAGTTCTTC. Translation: CASSGRLTQESEQFF.

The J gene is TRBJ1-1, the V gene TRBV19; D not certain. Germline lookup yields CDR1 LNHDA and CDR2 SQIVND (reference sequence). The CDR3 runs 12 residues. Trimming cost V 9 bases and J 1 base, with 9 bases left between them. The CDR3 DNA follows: TGTGCCAGCGGGAGGAAGAACACTGAAGCTTTCTTT. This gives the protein CASGRKNTEAFF.

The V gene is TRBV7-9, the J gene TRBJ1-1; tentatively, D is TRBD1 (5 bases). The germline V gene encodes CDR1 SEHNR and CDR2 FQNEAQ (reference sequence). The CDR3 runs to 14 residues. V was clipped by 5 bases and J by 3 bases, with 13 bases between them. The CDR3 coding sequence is TGTGCCAGCAGCACACACCTAGGGGACACTGAAGCTTTCTTT. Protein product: CASSTHLGDTEAFF.

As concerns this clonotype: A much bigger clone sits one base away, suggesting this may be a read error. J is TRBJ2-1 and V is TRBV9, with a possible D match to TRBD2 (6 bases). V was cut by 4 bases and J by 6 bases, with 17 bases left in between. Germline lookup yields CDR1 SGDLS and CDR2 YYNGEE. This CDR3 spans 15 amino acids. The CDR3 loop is CASSPYELAPNEQFF. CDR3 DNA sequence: TGTGCCAGCAGCCCCTACGAACTAGCCCCCAATGAGCAGTTCTTC. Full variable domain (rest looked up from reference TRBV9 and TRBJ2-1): DSGVTQTPKHLITATGQRVTLRCSPRSGDLSVYWYQQSLDQGLQFLIQYYNGEERAKGNILERFSAQQFPDLHSELNLSSLELGDSALYFCASSPYELAPNEQFFGPGTRLTVL.

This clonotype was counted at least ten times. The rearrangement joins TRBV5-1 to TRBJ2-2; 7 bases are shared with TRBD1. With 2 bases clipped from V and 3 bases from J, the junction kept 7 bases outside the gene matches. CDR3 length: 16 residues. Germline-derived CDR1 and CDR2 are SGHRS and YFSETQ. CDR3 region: CASSFTDRADTGELFF. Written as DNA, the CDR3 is TGCGCCAGCAGCTTCACCGACAGGGCGGACACCGGGGAGCTGTTTTTT. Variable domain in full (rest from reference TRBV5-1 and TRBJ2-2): KAGVTQTPRYLIKTRGQQVTLSCSPISGHRSVSWYQQTPGQGLQFLFEYFSETQRNKGNFPGRFSGRQFSNSRSEMNVSTLELGDSALYLCASSFTDRADTGELFFGEGSRLTVL.

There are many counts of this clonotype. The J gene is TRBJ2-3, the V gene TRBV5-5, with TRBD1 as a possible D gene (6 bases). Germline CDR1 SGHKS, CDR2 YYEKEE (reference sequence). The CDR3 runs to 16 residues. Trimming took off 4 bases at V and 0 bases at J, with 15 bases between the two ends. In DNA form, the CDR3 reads TGTGCCAGCAGCGGGCCCGGGACACGTAGCACAGATACGCAGTATTTT. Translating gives CASSGPGTRSTDTQYF.

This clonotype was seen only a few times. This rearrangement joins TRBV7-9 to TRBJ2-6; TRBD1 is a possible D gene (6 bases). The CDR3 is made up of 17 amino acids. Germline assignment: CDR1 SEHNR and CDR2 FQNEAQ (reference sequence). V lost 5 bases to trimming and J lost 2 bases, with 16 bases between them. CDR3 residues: CASSPMGHSPGANVLTF. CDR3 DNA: TGTGCCAGCAGCCCGATGGGACACTCACCTGGGGCCAACGTCCTGACTTTC. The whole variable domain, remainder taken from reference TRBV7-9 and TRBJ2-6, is DTGVSQNPRHKITKRGQNVTFRCDPISEHNRLYWYRQTLGQGPEFLTYFQNEAQLEKSRLLSDRFSAERPKGSFSTLEIQRTEQGDSAMYLCASSPMGHSPGANVLTFGAGSRLTVL.

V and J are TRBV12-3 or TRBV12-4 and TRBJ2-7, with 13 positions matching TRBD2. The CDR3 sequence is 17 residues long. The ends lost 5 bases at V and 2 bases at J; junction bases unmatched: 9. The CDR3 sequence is CASSPGRLAGGTYEQYF. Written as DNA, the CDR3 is TGTGCCAGCAGTCCTGGGAGACTAGCGGGGGGTACCTACGAGCAGTACTTC.

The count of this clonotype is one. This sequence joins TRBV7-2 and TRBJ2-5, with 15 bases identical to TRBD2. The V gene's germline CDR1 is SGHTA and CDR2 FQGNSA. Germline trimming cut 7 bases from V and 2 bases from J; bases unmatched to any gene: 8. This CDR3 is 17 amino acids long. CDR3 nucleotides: TGTGCCAGCATCAAGGGACTAGCGGGAGGATATCAAGAGACCCAGTACTTC. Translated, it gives CASIKGLAGGYQETQYF.

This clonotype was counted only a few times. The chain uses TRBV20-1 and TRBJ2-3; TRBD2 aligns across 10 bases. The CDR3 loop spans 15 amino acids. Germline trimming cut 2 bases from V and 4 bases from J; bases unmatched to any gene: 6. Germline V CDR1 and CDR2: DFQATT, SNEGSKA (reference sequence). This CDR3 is CSARSASGSPDTQYF. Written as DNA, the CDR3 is TGCAGTGCTAGATCCGCTAGCGGGAGCCCAGATACGCAGTATTTT.

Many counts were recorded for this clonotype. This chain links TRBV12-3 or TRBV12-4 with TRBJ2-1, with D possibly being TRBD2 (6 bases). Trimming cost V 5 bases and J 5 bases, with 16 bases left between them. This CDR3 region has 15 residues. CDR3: CASSRGTLPHNEQFF. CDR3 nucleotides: TGTGCCAGCAGTCGCGGGACCCTCCCTCACAATGAGCAGTTCTTC.

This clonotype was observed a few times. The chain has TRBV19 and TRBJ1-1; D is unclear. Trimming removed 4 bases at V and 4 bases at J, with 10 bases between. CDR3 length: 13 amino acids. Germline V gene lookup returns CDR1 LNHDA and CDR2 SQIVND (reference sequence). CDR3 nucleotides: TGTGCCAGTAGTAGCGGTTGGTCCACTGAAGCTTTCTTT. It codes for CASSSGWSTEAFF.

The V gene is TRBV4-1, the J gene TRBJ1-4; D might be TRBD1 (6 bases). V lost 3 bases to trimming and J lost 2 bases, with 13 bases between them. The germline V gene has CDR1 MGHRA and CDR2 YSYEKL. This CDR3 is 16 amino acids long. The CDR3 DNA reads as TGCGCCAGCAGCCACCTCTCGACAGGTACTAATGAAAAACTGTTTTTT. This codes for CASSHLSTGTNEKLFF.

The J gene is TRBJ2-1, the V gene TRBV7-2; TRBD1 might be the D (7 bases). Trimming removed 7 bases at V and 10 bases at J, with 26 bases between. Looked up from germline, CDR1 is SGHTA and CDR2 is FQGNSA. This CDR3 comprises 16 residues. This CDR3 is CASNPLAGTAGGEQFF. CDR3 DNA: TGTGCCAGCAACCCCCTCGCCGGGACAGCGGGCGGGGAGCAGTTCTTC.

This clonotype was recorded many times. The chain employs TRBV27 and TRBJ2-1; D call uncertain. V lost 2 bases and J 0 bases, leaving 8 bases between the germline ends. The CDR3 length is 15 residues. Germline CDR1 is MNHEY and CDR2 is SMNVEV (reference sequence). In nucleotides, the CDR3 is TGTGCCAGCAGTTTAAGACTCGACTCCTACAATGAGCAGTTCTTC. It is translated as CASSLRLDSYNEQFF.

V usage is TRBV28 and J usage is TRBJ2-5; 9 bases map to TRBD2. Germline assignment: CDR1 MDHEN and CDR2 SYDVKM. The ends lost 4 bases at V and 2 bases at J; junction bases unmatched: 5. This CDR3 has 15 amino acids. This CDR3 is CASSSLAGPQETQYF. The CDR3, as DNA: TGTGCCAGCAGTTCTCTAGCGGGGCCTCAAGAGACCCAGTACTTC.

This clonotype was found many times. The CDR3 nucleotides are TGTGCCAGTAATAGCGGGGGTACCTACGAGCAGTACGTC. Translated: CASNSGGTYEQYV. The rearrangement links TRBV10-3 to TRBJ2-7; 9 nucleotides match TRBD2. Germline CDR1 ENHRY, CDR2 SYGVKD. This CDR3 is built from 13 residues. Trimming removed 10 bases from V and 2 bases from J; junction bases left unmatched: 6.

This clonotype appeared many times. CDR3 loop: CASSARGTGRTYEQYV. DNA of the CDR3: TGTGCCAGCAGTGCCAGGGGAACAGGGAGGACCTACGAGCAGTACGTC. The chain couples TRBV6-1 to TRBJ2-7; D possibly matches TRBD1 or TRBD2 (6 bases each). This CDR3 has 16 amino acids. Trimming took off 4 bases at V and 2 bases at J, with 18 bases between the two ends. Per the germline V gene, CDR1 is MNHNS and CDR2 is SASEGT.